This T cell receptor (beta chain) appears in the sequencing data of a study of OX40 agonist ivuxolimab in advanced cancers. At the level of the study: Age averaged about 66 years (range roughly 23 to 79), and just over 80% were male. General study points: Clones of CD4+ and CD8+ blood T cells grew by week 6 at doses of 0.1 to 3.0 mg/kg. The mean number of expanded clones was higher in CD8+ T cells than in CD4+.

Patients who had autoimmune disease history or got systemic immunosuppression were left out. The assay was immunoSEQ multiplex PCR, and TCRdb's table has in-frame clones only and misses some. The sample lists 65,000 to 80,000 clones, about 85% occurring once. The V gene's germline CDR1 is SGHDT and CDR2 YYEEEE. With V trimmed by 6 bases and J by 7 bases, 8 bases remained unmatched. This CDR3 comprises 14 residues. This clone turned up a few times. What it binds is unknown. The sequence derives from an adult with an advanced solid tumor such as melanoma, head and neck, liver or kidney cancer. The sequencing here drew on CD4+ or CD8+ T cells sorted from blood, taken in a trial of the OX40 agonist ivuxolimab. V and J are TRBV5-6 and TRBJ1-5, with 9 bases matching TRBD1. For the CDR3, the DNA is TGTGCCAGCACCAGACAGGGGGGTCAGCAGCCCCAGCATTTT. Translating gives CASTRQGGQQPQHF.